A single sample is the source of the 9 T cell receptor beta chains below, sequenced in a study of OX40 agonist ivuxolimab in advanced cancers. Assay: immunoSEQ multiplex PCR; the TCRdb copy retains only in-frame clones and omits some. The sample has about 99,000 clones, roughly 90% seen once. The specimen comprised CD4+ or CD8+ T cells sorted from blood, sampled in a trial of the OX40 agonist ivuxolimab. The source is an adult with an advanced solid tumor such as melanoma, head and neck, liver or kidney cancer.

The DNA of the CDR3 is TGTGCCAGCAGCTCAGCCCGGCAGGGCCGCGGCTACACCTTC. It yields the protein CASSSARQGRGYTF. The chain carries TRBV7-2 and TRBJ1-2, with D possibly matching TRBD1 (5 bases). The ends were cut back, 4 bases at V and 8 bases at J, with 17 bases in the middle. The CDR3 consists of 14 residues. Germline CDR1 and CDR2: SGHTA and FQGNSA. Using reference TRBV7-2 and TRBJ1-2 for the parts outside the CDR3, the full variable domain is GAGVSQSPSNKVTEKGKDVELRCDPISGHTALYWYRQSLGQGLEFLIYFQGNSAPDKSGLPSDRFSAERTGGSVSTLTIQRTQQEDSAVYLCASSSARQGRGYTFGSGTRLTVV.

The chain carries TRBV4-1 and TRBJ2-3; no firm D call. Germline V gene sequence: CDR1 MGHRA, CDR2 YSYEKL. The ends were cut back, 5 bases at V and 2 bases at J, with 11 bases in the middle. This CDR3 comprises 14 residues. Here the CDR3 DNA reads TGCGCCAGCAGCTTCGGGTTCGCCACAGATACGCAGTATTTT. Its protein is CASSFGFATDTQYF.

The chain uses TRBV9 and TRBJ2-1; no definite D call. The germline gives CDR1 SGDLS, CDR2 YYNGEE. This CDR3 contains 16 residues. V was cut by 5 bases and J by 0 bases, with 15 bases left in between. The CDR3 here is CASSSVTTISYNEQFF. CDR3 in DNA: TGTGCCAGCAGTTCCGTGACCACCATCTCCTACAATGAGCAGTTCTTC. Full variable domain (outside the CDR3, taken from reference TRBV9 and TRBJ2-1): DSGVTQTPKHLITATGQRVTLRCSPRSGDLSVYWYQQSLDQGLQFLIQYYNGEERAKGNILERFSAQQFPDLHSELNLSSLELGDSALYFCASSSVTTISYNEQFFGPGTRLTVL.

The chain couples TRBV19 to TRBJ1-5; D gene uncertain. Trimming took off 5 bases at V and 1 base at J, with 12 bases between the two ends. The CDR3 spans 15 residues. Germline values: CDR1 LNHDA, CDR2 SQIVND (reference sequence). The CDR3 loop is CASSAQSSSNQPQHF. The DNA of the CDR3 is TGTGCCAGTAGTGCCCAATCGAGCAGCAATCAGCCCCAGCATTTT.

The CDR3: CASSLTYEQYF. CDR3 in DNA: TGTGCCAGCAGCTTGACCTACGAGCAGTACTTC. The J gene is TRBJ2-7, the V gene TRBV7-2; D gene ambiguous. Germline V lookup: CDR1 SGHTA, CDR2 FQGNSA. This CDR3 comprises 11 residues. V was clipped by 3 bases and J by 2 bases, with 2 bases between them.

The chain joins TRBV28 to TRBJ1-2; the match to TRBD1 covers 11 bases. The junction had 8 bases not matched to a gene; V was cut back by 5 bases and J by 3 bases. The CDR3 is 16 residues long. In germline, CDR1 is MDHEN, CDR2 SYDVKM. The CDR3: CASSGGQGVGYYGYTF. The DNA of the CDR3 is TGTGCCAGCAGTGGGGGACAGGGGGTGGGCTACTATGGCTACACCTTC.

The chain recombines TRBV7-2 with TRBJ1-1; D unresolved. The V gene's germline CDR1 is SGHTA and CDR2 FQGNSA. V was cut by 5 bases and J by 7 bases, with 11 bases left in between. The CDR3 is made up of 12 amino acids. This CDR3 is CASSQSLYEAFF. In DNA, the CDR3 is TGTGCCAGCAGCCAAAGCTTGTATGAAGCTTTCTTT. Based on the CDR3 plus reference TRBV7-2 and TRBJ1-1, the full variable domain is GAGVSQSPSNKVTEKGKDVELRCDPISGHTALYWYRQSLGQGLEFLIYFQGNSAPDKSGLPSDRFSAERTGGSVSTLTIQRTQQEDSAVYLCASSQSLYEAFFGQGTRLTVV.

This chain joins TRBV2 and TRBJ2-3; 7 bases match TRBD2. Per the germline V gene, CDR1 is SNHLY and CDR2 is FYNNEI. V lost 4 bases and J lost 6; bases outside the gene matches: 13. There are 16 residues in the CDR3. CDR3 nucleotide sequence: TGTGCCAGCAGTGGGGGACTATCTCGGCGGGGGGATACGCAGTATTTT. Translation gives CASSGGLSRRGDTQYF. Filled out from reference TRBV2 and TRBJ2-3, the complete variable domain reads EPEVTQTPSHQVTQMGQEVILRCVPISNHLYFYWYRQILGQKVEFLVSFYNNEISEKSEIFDDQFSVERPDGSNFTLKIRSTKLEDSAMYFCASSGGLSRRGDTQYFGPGTRLTVL.

The V and J genes are TRBV11-2 and TRBJ2-1; 10 nucleotides align to TRBD2. Trimming removed 5 bases from V and 10 bases from J; junction bases left unmatched: 11. Germline CDR1 and CDR2: SGHAT and FQNNGV. CDR3 size: 15 residues. This CDR3 is CASSVASGSTREQFF. The CDR3 DNA is TGTGCCAGCAGCGTCGCTAGCGGGAGTACACGGGAGCAGTTCTTC. The variable domain in full, completed from reference TRBV11-2 and TRBJ2-1, reads EAGVAQSPRYKIIEKRQSVAFWCNPISGHATLYWYQQILGQGPKLLIQFQNNGVVDDSQLPKDRFSAERLKGVDSTLKIQPAKLEDSAVYLCASSVASGSTREQFFGPGTRLTVL.